A single sample gave rise to the 3 T cell receptor beta chains below, sequenced in a study of control samples from healthy donors and cancer patients. Assay used: immunoSEQ multiplex PCR; TCRdb lists only in-frame clones, some missing. Of 150,000 to 190,000 clones in the sample, 93% were seen once. Sequencing was carried out using blood. The receptor source for this set is a man in his fifties or sixties in good health.

This chain joins TRBV4-2 and TRBJ1-4; 9 positions agree with TRBD1. The germline V gene has CDR1 LGHNA and CDR2 YNFKEQ. This CDR3 is 16 amino acids long. The V and J ends lost 4 bases and 8 bases, in that order; junction bases with no gene match: 11. CDR3 DNA sequence: TGTGCCAGCAGCCGCGGGGAGGAGACAGGGGGAGAAAAACTGTTTTTT. This codes for CASSRGEETGGEKLFF.

The chain carries TRBV13 and TRBJ2-3; TRBD2 matches 10 bases. CDR3 length equals 17 residues. V was pared by 0 bases and J by 4 bases, with 7 bases of the junction left unmatched. CDR1 PRHDT and CDR2 FYEKMQ come from the germline V gene (reference sequence). In DNA, the CDR3 is TGTGCCAGCAGCTTAGGCCTAGCTAGCGGGAGTTCAGATACGCAGTATTTT. It translates to CASSLGLASGSSDTQYF.

The count of this clone is one. Within the sample, other DNA sequences also encode this same CDR3. The rearrangement links TRBV5-4 to TRBJ2-2, with a tentative D call TRBD2 (6 bases). The CDR3 covers 15 residues. Germline assignment: CDR1 SGHNT and CDR2 YYREEE (reference sequence). Between the trimmed V and J ends, which lost 3 bases and 4 bases, there was a span of 13 bases. The chain's CDR3 is CASSWGTHLTGELFF. The CDR3 bases are TGTGCCAGCAGCTGGGGGACTCACCTCACCGGGGAGCTGTTTTTT.